The 3 T cell receptor beta chains below come from one sample, sequenced in a study of blood T cell repertoires in COVID-19. Data came from immunoSEQ multiplex PCR; TCRdb stores just in-frame clones and leaves some out. The profile shows 130,000 to 150,000 clones, roughly 84% of them singletons. The source material was PBMCs or T cells enriched from blood (not recorded which). Source of these receptors: a woman in her fifties or sixties who had been exposed to COVID-19.

V and J are TRBV3-1 (or the pseudogene TRBV3-2) and TRBJ2-4, with a weak D call TRBD2 (6 bases). The CDR3 extends over 14 amino acids. Trimming cost V 1 base and J 7 bases, with 11 bases left between them. Germline V CDR1 and CDR2: LGHDT, YNNKEL (reference sequence). As DNA, the CDR3 is TGTGCCAGCAGCCAAGCGGCGGGGCTGAACATTCAGTACTTC. Translation gives CASSQAAGLNIQYF.

The chain employs TRBV19 and TRBJ1-5, with D unclear. The germline V and J ends were trimmed by 9 bases and 0 bases, with 15 bases remaining between them. Germline V gene sequence: CDR1 LNHDA, CDR2 SQIVND (reference sequence). The CDR3 runs to 15 residues. Here the CDR3 DNA reads TGTGCCAGCAAGGTGGTGGAGTATAGCAATCAGCCCCAGCATTTT. This translates into CASKVVEYSNQPQHF. Full variable domain (remainder filled in from reference TRBV19 and TRBJ1-5): DGGITQSPKYLFRKEGQNVTLSCEQNLNHDAMYWYRQDPGQGLRLIYYSQIVNDFQKGDIAEGYSVSREKKESFPLTVTSAQKNPTAFYLCASKVVEYSNQPQHFGDGTRLSIL.

V and J are TRBV6-7 and TRBJ2-7; TRBD1 matches 9 bases. Being an ORF, TRBV6-7 has a function that is uncertain. The V gene end was trimmed by 6 bases and the J gene end by 4 bases; junction bases not matched to a gene: 7. The CDR3 extends over 14 amino acids. CDR3 bases: TGTGCCAGCAGGTTCGACGGGACAGGGTACGAGCAGTACTTC. It specifies CASRFDGTGYEQYF.